Below, 5 T cell receptor beta chains from the same sample are listed, as sequenced in a study of T-cell reconstitution after alpha-beta-depleted transplantation in children. Unique molecular identifiers were used in preparing the TCRbeta library. One entry per CDR3 protein, called by TCRdb with MiXCR from the PCR reads. There are about 370,000 distinct CDR3 sequences in the sample; approximately 20% occur only once, and approximately 3.8% lies in the top ten. Sample: PBMCs from the stem cell graft donor, taken from the stem cell graft. These receptor sequences come from a human donor who donated a stem cell graft to a child with acute myeloid leukemia.

This clonotype was seen at least ten times. The chain employs TRBV20-1 and TRBJ2-7, with TRBD2 identical over 8 bases. CDR1 is DFQATT and CDR2 is SNEGSKA in the germline V gene (reference sequence). Trimming at V came to 0 bases and at J to 5 bases, leaving 3 bases not matched to a gene. The length of the CDR3 is 13 residues. In DNA, the CDR3 is TGCAGTGCTAGAGAGACTAGCGTCGACGAGCAGTACTTC. Its protein is CSARETSVDEQYF.

The CDR3 sequence is CASSSGQGAKPYGYTF. The CDR3 nucleotides read TGTGCCAGCAGTTCCGGACAGGGAGCCAAACCTTATGGCTACACCTTC. The V gene is TRBV12-3 or TRBV12-4, the J gene TRBJ1-2; the match to TRBD1 covers 8 bases. The ends lost 4 bases at V and 5 bases at J; junction bases unmatched: 12. CDR3 length: 16 amino acids.

This CDR3 is CASSLEGGKYNEQFF. In DNA, the CDR3 is TGTGCCAGCAGCTTAGAGGGGGGAAAATACAATGAGCAGTTCTTC. This chain connects TRBV11-2 to TRBJ2-1; a possible D gene is TRBD2 (6 bases). Germline V gene data show CDR1 as SGHAT and CDR2 as FQNNGV. This CDR3 region has 15 residues. The V gene lost 0 bases and the J gene lost 4 bases, with 10 bases spanning the gap.

This rearrangement joins TRBV12-3 or TRBV12-4 to TRBJ2-7; D is unresolved. This CDR3 is built from 13 residues. V lost 5 bases and J lost 2, with 10 bases in between. The CDR3, as DNA: TGTGCCAGCAGTGATGGTCGCCCCTACGAGCAGTACTTC. Encoded protein: CASSDGRPYEQYF.

This rearrangement joins TRBV10-3 to TRBJ2-2; D is unclear. V was trimmed by 8 bases and J by 7 bases, leaving 17 bases between them. This CDR3 spans 14 amino acids. The germline CDR1 and CDR2 sequences are ENHRY and SYGVKD. CDR3 sequence (DNA): TGTGCCATCGCCGATGACGGGTCTGGCGGGGAGCTGTTTTTT. Its translation: CAIADDGSGGELFF.